This T cell receptor beta chain was documented in a study of T-cell memory formation after mild COVID-19. Points from the study as a whole: Clones that got smaller from day 15 to 85 had even CD4/CD8, while clones growing later tipped toward CD4+.

Germline V lookup: CDR1 DFQATT, CDR2 SNEGSKA (reference sequence). Trimming stripped 6 bases from V and 5 bases from J, with 11 bases between. The CDR3 has 11 amino acids. This clonotype has a handful of counts. Its specificity is not known. MiXCR was run by TCRdb on the 5' RACE reads, yielding one entry per CDR3 protein. Of 350,000 to 500,000 distinct CDR3 sequences listed, more than 15% are singletons. This sequence originates from a man between 18 and 35 years old who had mild COVID-19 (a few samples of this study predate the infection). Cell type and time point are not known. The rearrangement links TRBV20-1 to TRBJ2-7, with D maybe TRBD1 (5 bases). The specimen was PBMCs or a T cell subset sorted from them (not recorded which). CDR3 amino acids: CSAGQGNEQYV. For the CDR3, the DNA is TGCAGTGCGGGCCAGGGAAACGAGCAGTACGTC.